These 5 T cell receptor beta chains were all obtained from the same sample, sequenced in a study of cytomegalovirus exposure and HLA in healthy donors. Use of 60 Vbeta and 13 Jbeta primers characterized the PCR. Assay used: immunoSEQ multiplex PCR; TCRdb lists only in-frame clones, some missing. The repertoire holds over 150,000 clones, 73% seen once, with approximately 5.1% in the top ten. Sequencing was performed on PBMCs. Every receptor here comes from a woman under 30 in good health and CMV-seropositive.

V usage is TRBV7-2 and J usage is TRBJ2-7, with 7 bases aligning to TRBD1. There are 14 residues in the CDR3. After removal of 2 bases from V and 5 bases from J, the junction contained 6 bases not matched to a gene. CDR1 is SGHTA, CDR2 FQGNSA, per germline. The CDR3 is CASSLRQGIHEQYF. Here the CDR3 DNA reads TGTGCCAGCAGCTTAAGACAGGGCATCCACGAGCAGTACTTC.

The CDR3 DNA is TGTGCCAGCAGCTTAGGGGAGGGTCGTGGGGTGCAGTACTTC. It specifies CASSLGEGRGVQYF. The chain links TRBV7-9 to TRBJ2-7, with 7 bases matching TRBD2. Unmatched junction bases numbered 9, after V lost 1 base and J lost 9 bases. CDR1 SEHNR and CDR2 FQNEAQ come from the germline V gene (reference sequence). This CDR3 has 14 amino acids.

The chain combines TRBV29-1 with TRBJ1-1; D remains unclear. V lost 3 bases to trimming and J lost 4 bases, with 15 bases between them. The CDR3 covers 14 residues. CDR1 SQVTM and CDR2 ANQGSEA come from the germline V gene. CDR3 DNA sequence: TGCAGCGTTGAGACACTGGGTATAGGCACTGAAGCTTTCTTT. Amino acid sequence: CSVETLGIGTEAFF.

For this clone: An end of the junction differs from the germline gene, which may be a read error. V usage is TRBV7-9 and J usage is TRBJ2-5; 8 bases are shared with TRBD2. This CDR3 contains 14 residues. CDR1 is SEHNR, CDR2 FQNEAQ, per germline (reference sequence). DNA for the CDR3: TGTTCCAGCAGCTTCCGGGGGGGCGTGGAGACCCAGTACTTC. Translation gives CSSSFRGGVETQYF.

V usage is TRBV19 and J usage is TRBJ1-5; 8 nucleotides match TRBD1. Trimming took 5 bases from V and 6 from J; bases not matched to a gene: 6. Germline V gene lookup returns CDR1 LNHDA and CDR2 SQIVND (reference sequence). The CDR3 totals 14 residues. The CDR3 DNA reads TGTGCCAGTAGTCTTGACAGGGGAGGTCAGCCCCAGCATTTT. This gives the protein CASSLDRGGQPQHF.